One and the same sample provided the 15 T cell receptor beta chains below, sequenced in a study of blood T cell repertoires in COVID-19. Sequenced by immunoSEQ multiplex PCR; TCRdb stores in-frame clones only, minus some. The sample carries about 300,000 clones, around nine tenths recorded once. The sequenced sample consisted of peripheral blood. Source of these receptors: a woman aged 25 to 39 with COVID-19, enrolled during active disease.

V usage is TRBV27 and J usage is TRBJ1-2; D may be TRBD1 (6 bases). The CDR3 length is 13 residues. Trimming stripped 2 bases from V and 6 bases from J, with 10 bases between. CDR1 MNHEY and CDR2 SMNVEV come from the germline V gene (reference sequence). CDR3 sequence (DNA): TGTGCCAGCAGTTTACAGGGGATGGATGGCTACACCTTC. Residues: CASSLQGMDGYTF.

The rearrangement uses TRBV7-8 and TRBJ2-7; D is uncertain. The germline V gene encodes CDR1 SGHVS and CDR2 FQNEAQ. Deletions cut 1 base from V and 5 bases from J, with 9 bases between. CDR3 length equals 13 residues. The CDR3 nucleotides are TGTGCCAGCAGCTTAGTGGGCACCCACGAGCAGTACTTC. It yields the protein CASSLVGTHEQYF.

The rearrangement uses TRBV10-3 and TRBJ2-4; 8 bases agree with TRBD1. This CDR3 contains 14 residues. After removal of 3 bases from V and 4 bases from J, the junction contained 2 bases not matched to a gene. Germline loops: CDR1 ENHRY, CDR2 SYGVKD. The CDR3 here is CAISDGTGKNIQYF. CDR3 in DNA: TGTGCCATCAGTGATGGGACAGGTAAAAACATTCAGTACTTC.

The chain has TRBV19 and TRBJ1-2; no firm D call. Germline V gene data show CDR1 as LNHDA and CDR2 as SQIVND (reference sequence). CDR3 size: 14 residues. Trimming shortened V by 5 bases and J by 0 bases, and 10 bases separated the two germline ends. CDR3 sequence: CASSFSGANYGYTF. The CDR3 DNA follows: TGTGCCAGTAGTTTTTCGGGAGCTAACTATGGCTACACCTTC.

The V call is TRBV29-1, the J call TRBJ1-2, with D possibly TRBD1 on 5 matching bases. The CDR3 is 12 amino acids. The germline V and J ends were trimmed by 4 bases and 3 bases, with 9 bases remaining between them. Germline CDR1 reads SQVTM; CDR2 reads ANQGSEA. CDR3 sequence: CSVAVGDYGYTF. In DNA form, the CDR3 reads TGCAGCGTTGCTGTAGGGGACTATGGCTACACCTTC.

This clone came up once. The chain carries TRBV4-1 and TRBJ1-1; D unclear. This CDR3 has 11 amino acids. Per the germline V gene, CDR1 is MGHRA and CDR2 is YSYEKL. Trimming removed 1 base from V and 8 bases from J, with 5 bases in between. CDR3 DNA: TGCGCCAGCAGCCAAGGGCAGGAAGCTTTCTTT. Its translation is CASSQGQEAFF.

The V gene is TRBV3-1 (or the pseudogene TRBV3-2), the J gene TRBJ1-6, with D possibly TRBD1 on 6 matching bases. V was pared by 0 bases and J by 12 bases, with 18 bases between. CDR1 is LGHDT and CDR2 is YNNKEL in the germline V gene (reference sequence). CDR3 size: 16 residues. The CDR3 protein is CASSQDKGVVVQPLHF. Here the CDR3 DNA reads TGTGCCAGCAGCCAAGATAAGGGGGTAGTAGTCCAACCCCTCCACTTT.

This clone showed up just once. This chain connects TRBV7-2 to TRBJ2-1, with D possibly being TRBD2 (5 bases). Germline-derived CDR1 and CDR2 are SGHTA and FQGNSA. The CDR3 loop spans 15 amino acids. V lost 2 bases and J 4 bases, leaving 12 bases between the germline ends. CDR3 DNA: TGTGCCAGCAGCTTATATGGAGCGGCATACAATGAGCAGTTCTTC. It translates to CASSLYGAAYNEQFF.

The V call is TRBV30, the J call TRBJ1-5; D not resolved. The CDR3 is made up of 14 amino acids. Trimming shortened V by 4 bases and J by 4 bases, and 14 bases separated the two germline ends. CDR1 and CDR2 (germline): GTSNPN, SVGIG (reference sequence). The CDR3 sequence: CAWTPGRENQPQHF. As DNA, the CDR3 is TGTGCCTGGACCCCGGGGAGGGAAAATCAGCCCCAGCATTTT.

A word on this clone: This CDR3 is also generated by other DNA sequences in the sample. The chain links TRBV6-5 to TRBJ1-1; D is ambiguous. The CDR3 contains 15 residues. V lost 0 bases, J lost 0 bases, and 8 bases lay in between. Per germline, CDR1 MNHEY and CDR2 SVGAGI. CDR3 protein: CASSYSRAVNTEAFF. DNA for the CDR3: TGTGCCAGCAGTTACTCGAGGGCAGTGAACACTGAAGCTTTCTTT.

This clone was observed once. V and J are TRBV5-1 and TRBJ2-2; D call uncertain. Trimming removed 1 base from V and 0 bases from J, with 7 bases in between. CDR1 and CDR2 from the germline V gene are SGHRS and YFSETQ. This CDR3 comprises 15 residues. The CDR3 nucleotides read TGCGCCAGCAGCTTGCGCGGATCGAACACCGGGGAGCTGTTTTTT. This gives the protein CASSLRGSNTGELFF.

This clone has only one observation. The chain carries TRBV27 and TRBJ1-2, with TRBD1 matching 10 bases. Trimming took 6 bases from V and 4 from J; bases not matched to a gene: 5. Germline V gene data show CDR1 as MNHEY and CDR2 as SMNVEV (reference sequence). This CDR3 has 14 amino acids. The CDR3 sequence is CASRPTGGIYGYTF. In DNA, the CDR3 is TGTGCCAGCAGGCCGACAGGGGGCATCTATGGCTACACCTTC.

DNA of the CDR3: TGCAGCGTTGAAGGGATCAAGCTCTTTCCCGGGACAGGGGCATATGGCTACACCTTC. It encodes CSVEGIKLFPGTGAYGYTF. V is TRBV29-1 and J is TRBJ1-2; 10 bases fit TRBD1. With 1 base clipped from V and 5 bases from J, the junction kept 19 bases outside the gene matches. Germline V gene sequence: CDR1 SQVTM, CDR2 ANQGSEA. The CDR3 contains 19 residues.

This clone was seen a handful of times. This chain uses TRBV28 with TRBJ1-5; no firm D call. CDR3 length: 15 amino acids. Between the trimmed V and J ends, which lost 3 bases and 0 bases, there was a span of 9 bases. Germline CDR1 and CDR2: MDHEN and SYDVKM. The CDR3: CASSFEVASNQPQHF. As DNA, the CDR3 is TGTGCCAGCAGTTTTGAGGTGGCTAGCAATCAGCCCCAGCATTTT.

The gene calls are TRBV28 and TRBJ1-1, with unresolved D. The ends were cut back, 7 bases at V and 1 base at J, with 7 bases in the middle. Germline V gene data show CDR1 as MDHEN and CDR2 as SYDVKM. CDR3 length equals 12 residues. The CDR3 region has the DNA TGTGCCAGCATTTTCAGGAACACTGAAGCTTTCTTT. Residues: CASIFRNTEAFF.